The source of this T cell receptor beta chain is a study of T-cell reconstitution after alpha-beta-depleted transplantation in children. Preparation of the TCRbeta library used unique molecular identifiers. TCRdb re-called the PCR reads through MiXCR, storing one row per CDR3 protein. Of about 250,000 distinct CDR3 sequences in the sample, roughly a quarter were seen once. This clonotype was detected once. The TCR sequence derives from a female patient aged 2-15 years who had a stem cell transplant for congenital amegakaryocytic thrombocytopenia, so the T cells may come from the graft donor. The sequences come from PBMCs, mostly from graft donor cells, collected 360 days after TCRalphabeta/CD19-depleted stem cell transplant.

CDR3 sequence (DNA): TGTGCCAGCAGGAGGTCGGGAACTAATGAAAAACTGTTTTTT. This sequence encodes CASRRSGTNEKLFF. The chain has TRBV6-1 and TRBJ1-4; no reliable D call. Germline-derived CDR1 and CDR2 are MNHNS and SASEGT. The V end was cut by 6 bases, the J end by 1 base, with 9 bases between. The CDR3 sequence is 14 residues long.